The rows below give T cell receptor beta chains drawn from one sample of a study of patients with pleural tuberculosis. TCRdb passed the reads through MiXCR, listing each CDR3 protein once. Here the sample spans under 65,000 distinct CDR3 sequences, about 7.3% being singletons. The receptors originated from a human donor with pleural tuberculosis. The CDR3 runs from the conserved cysteine through the conserved F or W. The order of the fields is clone size, V gene, D gene, J gene, CDR3 DNA, CDR3 protein. A D gene is named only where the DNA matches it firmly. Only some rows state a clone size, as once, few, many or a class for expanded clones.

once,TRBV19,-,TRBJ2-5,TGTGCCAGTAGTAAAGGTAGGACTACGGATGGGACCCAGTACTTC,CASSKGRTTDGTQYF
many,TRBV10-3,TRBD1,TRBJ1-1,TGTGCCATCAGTGACCTACTGACAGGGGGCGATGAAGCTTTCTTT,CAISDLLTGGDEAFF
many,TRBV27,-,TRBJ1-1,TGTGCCAGCAGTTTATCTCCCTTTAGGGACCCACCTCGTGAAGCTTTCTTT,CASSLSPFRDPPREAFF
many,TRBV11-1,-,TRBJ2-3,TGTGCCAGCAGCTTAGGACGACTAGGAAGCACAGATACGCAGTATTTT,CASSLGRLGSTDTQYF
many,TRBV20-1,TRBD1,TRBJ2-7,TGCAGTGCTACGACAGGGTTCGGCACCTACGAGCAGTACTTC,CSATTGFGTYEQYF
many,TRBV20-1,-,TRBJ2-3,TGCCGCGCAAGCCCCACAGATACGCAGTATTTT,CRASPTDTQYF
many,TRBV12-3/TRBV12-4,-,TRBJ2-1,TGTGCCAGCAGTTTAGCTTGGTATACCTACAATGAGCAGTTCTTC,CASSLAWYTYNEQFF
-,TRBV12-3/TRBV12-4,-,TRBJ2-5,TGTGCCAGCAGTTTAGTAGGGGGGCGAGAGACCCAGTACTTC,CASSLVGGRETQYF
many,TRBV10-3,-,TRBJ1-1,TGTGCCATCAGTGAGTCTTTGGGGTTTGAAGCTTTCTTT,CAISESLGFEAFF
many,TRBV25-1,TRBD2,TRBJ2-1,TGTGCCAGCAGTGGCCGGACTAGAAGGCACAATGAGCAGTTCTTC,CASSGRTRRHNEQFF
many,TRBV6-1,TRBD1,TRBJ1-1,TGTGCCAGCAGAGTACAGGGGGCGAACACTGAAGCTTTCTTT,CASRVQGANTEAFF
few,TRBV10-3,-,TRBJ1-2,TGTGCCATCAGGTTACTGAATACAGTTGAGGGCTACACCTTC,CAIRLLNTVEGYTF
-,TRBV13,-,TRBJ1-3,TGTGCCAGCAGCACAGACAACTCTGGAAACACCATATATTTT,CASSTDNSGNTIYF
many,TRBV20-1,-,TRBJ2-1,TGCAGTGCTAGAGTACGCCTAGCATCTCACAATGAGCAGTTCTTC,CSARVRLASHNEQFF
many,TRBV24-1,-,TRBJ2-5,TGTGCCACCAGTGCCGTGGGGATAACGCCCCAAGAGACCCAGTACTTC,CATSAVGITPQETQYF
many,TRBV11-2,TRBD1,TRBJ2-5,TGTGCCAGCAGCTTAAATCCAGGGGGCGGGACCCAGTACTTC,CASSLNPGGGTQYF
many,TRBV6-5,-,TRBJ1-5,TGTGCCAGCAGTTATGAGAGGGACCAGCCCCAGCATTTT,CASSYERDQPQHF
many,TRBV28,-,TRBJ1-4,TGTGCCAGCAGTTGGGGGGTCGGTCTTGCAACTAATGAAAAACTGTTTTTT,CASSWGVGLATNEKLFF
many,TRBV25-1,-,TRBJ1-5,TGTGCCAGCAGTGAATGCGAAGGGGAGAGTAATCAGCCCCAGCATTTT,CASSECEGESNQPQHF
-,TRBV9,TRBD1,TRBJ1-3,TGTGCCAGCAGCGTCGGAACAGGGGCTGGAAACACCATATATTTT,CASSVGTGAGNTIYF
few,TRBV11-1,TRBD2,TRBJ2-2,TGTGCCAGCAGCATCCAAGCGGGAGATAAAACCGGGGAGCTGTTTTTT,CASSIQAGDKTGELFF
few,TRBV19,-,TRBJ2-1,TGTGCCAGTAGTATAGGTACGAGGAGGCAGAATAATGAGCAGTTCTTC,CASSIGTRRQNNEQFF
many,TRBV28,-,TRBJ1-5,TGTGCCAGCAGTTTGGTTCAGGGCGATCAGCCCCAGCATTTT,CASSLVQGDQPQHF
hyperexpanded,TRBV20-1,-,TRBJ2-1,TGCAGTGCTAGTCCCCTGACTAATGAGCAGTTCTTC,CSASPLTNEQFF
many,TRBV20-1,-,TRBJ2-7,TGCAGTGCTAGATTTTCCTACGAGCAGTACTTC,CSARFSYEQYF
many,TRBV6-1,-,TRBJ2-7,TGTGCCAGCAGGGGACATTTTGGCCGCTACGAGCAGTACTTC,CASRGHFGRYEQYF
many,TRBV28,-,TRBJ2-1,TGTGCCAGCAGTGACCGGACCATCTACAATGAGCAGTTCTTC,CASSDRTIYNEQFF
many,TRBV20-1,-,TRBJ2-5,TGCAGTGCTAGTCAGGACAGTCAAGAGACCCAGTACTTC,CSASQDSQETQYF
many,TRBV19,-,TRBJ1-1,TGTGCCAGTAGTATTGATATGGGGCGGGCAGGTGAAGCTTTCTTT,CASSIDMGRAGEAFF
many,TRBV18,-,TRBJ2-5,TGTGCCAGCTCAACCGAAGAGACCCAGTACTTC,CASSTEETQYF
many,TRBV27,-,TRBJ1-6,TGTGCCAGCAGTCCGTTAGGGGATCGAGAACCCCTCCACTTT,CASSPLGDREPLHF
-,TRBV19,TRBD2,TRBJ2-2,TGTGCCAGTAGTCGGACTAGCGGGGGCTACACCGGGGAGCTGTTTTTT,CASSRTSGGYTGELFF
few,TRBV29-1,-,TRBJ2-5,TGCAGCGTTAAAATGACAGAGACCCAGTACTTC,CSVKMTETQYF
many,TRBV5-4,-,TRBJ1-1,TGTGCCAGCAGCTTTTCGACTGAAGCTTTCTTT,CASSFSTEAFF
many,TRBV20-1,TRBD1,TRBJ2-7,TGCAGTGCTAGTAGAACGGGACAGGTCTCCGAGCAGTACTTC,CSASRTGQVSEQYF
many,TRBV3-1,-,TRBJ2-7,TGTGCCAGCAGCCCAAACAGGGTCTACGAGCAGTACTTC,CASSPNRVYEQYF
many,TRBV10-3,-,TRBJ2-1,TGTGCCATCAGTGAGTCGGGAGGAAGCGGAGCTTACAATGAGCAGTTCTTC,CAISESGGSGAYNEQFF
many,TRBV2,-,TRBJ2-7,TGTGCCAGCAGTGGAGGGTCCATTACCTACGAGCAGTACTTC,CASSGGSITYEQYF
many,TRBV20-1,-,TRBJ1-1,TGCAGTGCTAGACAGGGGCTGAACACTGAAGCTTTCTTT,CSARQGLNTEAFF
many,TRBV11-2,-,TRBJ1-1,TGTGCCAGCAGCTTACTAAGGGACACTGAAGCTTTCTTT,CASSLLRDTEAFF
many,TRBV12-3/TRBV12-4,TRBD2,TRBJ2-1,TGTGCCAGCAGCAACGGACTAGCGGGAGGAGCTGAGCAGTTCTTC,CASSNGLAGGAEQFF
many,TRBV28,-,TRBJ2-3,TGTGCCAGCAGTGCCCCAAATAAACAGAGCCATACGCAGTATTTT,CASSAPNKQSHTQYF
many,TRBV20-1,-,TRBJ1-2,TGCAGTGCTAGGACAGAGGGAGGTCATGGCTACACCTTC,CSARTEGGHGYTF